Presented here are 14 T cell receptor beta chains from one specimen sequenced in a study of OX40 agonist ivuxolimab in advanced cancers. Libraries were prepared by immunoSEQ multiplex PCR; TCRdb keeps only in-frame clonotypes and omits some of them. The table records roughly 86,000 clones, about 94% of them present only once. The starting material was CD4+ or CD8+ T cells sorted from blood, obtained in a trial of the OX40 agonist ivuxolimab. These TCRs come from an adult with an advanced solid tumor such as melanoma, head and neck, liver or kidney cancer.

This rearrangement joins TRBV10-2 to TRBJ1-6, with 9 nucleotides matching TRBD1. Germline CDR1 WSHSY, CDR2 SAAADI. V dropped 8 bases and J dropped 10; count of bases not matched to a gene: 9. This CDR3 is 14 amino acids long. CDR3: CASRGQGTGSPLHF. CDR3 sequence (DNA): TGCGCCAGCCGGGGACAGGGTACGGGATCACCCCTCCACTTT.

This clone was counted once. V is TRBV5-1 and J is TRBJ2-3, with D perhaps TRBD2 (5 bases). This CDR3 has 15 amino acids. Between the trimmed V and J ends, which lost 4 bases and 5 bases, there was a span of 17 bases. CDR1 and CDR2 from the germline V gene are SGHRS and YFSETQ. In DNA, the CDR3 is TGCGCCAGCAGCCACGGGAACAGTGGCAAAGATACGCAGTATTTT. Its protein product is CASSHGNSGKDTQYF.

The chain couples TRBV6-5 to TRBJ2-2; TRBD2 matches at 11 bases. CDR3 size: 15 residues. J lost 1 base, V lost 6 bases, and 1 base had no gene match. In germline, CDR1 is MNHEY, CDR2 SVGAGI. The CDR3 is CASRLAGGNTGELFF. The CDR3, as DNA: TGTGCCAGCAGGCTAGCGGGGGGGAACACCGGGGAGCTGTTTTTT.

This chain links TRBV7-9 with TRBJ2-1; 9 bases line up with TRBD1. This CDR3 has 16 amino acids. J gave up 0 bases and V 5 bases, and 5 bases lay outside the gene matches. Germline CDR1 is SEHNR and CDR2 is FQNEAQ (reference sequence). CDR3 nucleotide sequence: TGTGCCAGCAGCACACAGGGGGCGAGCTCCTACAATGAGCAGTTCTTC. It is translated as CASSTQGASSYNEQFF.

The V gene is TRBV7-9, the J gene TRBJ2-1; D possibly corresponds to TRBD2 (6 bases). Between the trimmed V and J ends, which lost 8 bases and 6 bases, there was a span of 17 bases. CDR1 SEHNR and CDR2 FQNEAQ come from the germline V gene (reference sequence). The CDR3 extends over 14 amino acids. The CDR3 coding sequence is TGTGCCAGCTTAGGTCCGGTAGCGGTCAATGAGCAGTTCTTC. Its translation is CASLGPVAVNEQFF.

V gene TRBV5-4 combines with J gene TRBJ2-3, with D tentatively TRBD2 (6 bases). The germline V and J ends were trimmed by 3 bases and 2 bases, with 13 bases remaining between them. Germline CDR1 SGHNT, CDR2 YYREEE (reference sequence). CDR3 length: 15 residues. DNA of the CDR3: TGTGCCAGCAGCTCCGTCGGGACTGACACAGATACGCAGTATTTT. Translating it yields CASSSVGTDTDTQYF.

The gene calls are TRBV29-1 and TRBJ2-2, with 9 bases identical to TRBD2. Germline loops: CDR1 SQVTM, CDR2 ANQGSEA. CDR3 length equals 20 residues. Trimming removed 0 bases from V and 4 bases from J; junction bases left unmatched: 18. CDR3 sequence reads: CSVEDIRGRSGRDGTGELFF. DNA for the CDR3: TGCAGCGTTGAAGATATAAGGGGGCGTAGCGGGAGAGACGGCACCGGGGAGCTGTTTTTT.

The chain couples TRBV29-1 to TRBJ2-3; TRBD1 aligns across 10 bases. V was pared by 6 bases and J by 0 bases, with 9 bases of the junction left unmatched. Germline values: CDR1 SQVTM, CDR2 ANQGSEA. The length of the CDR3 is 16 residues. CDR3 region: CSVGSWTGGSTDTQYF. CDR3 nucleotides: TGCAGCGTGGGGAGCTGGACAGGGGGGAGCACAGATACGCAGTATTTT.

In this sample, this clone turned up once. The CDR3 DNA reads as TGCGCCAGCAGCCTTCAGGGCCCCGCTATGGACGAGCAGTACTTC. Translated: CASSLQGPAMDEQYF. The rearrangement uses TRBV5-1 and TRBJ2-7; possible D gene TRBD1, 5 bases. Germline CDR1 is SGHRS and CDR2 is YFSETQ. Trimming left V 4 bases short and J 5 bases short, with 19 bases between. The CDR3 runs 15 residues.

This chain connects TRBV11-3 to TRBJ2-2; D possibly corresponds to TRBD2 (5 bases). CDR3 size: 14 residues. V was pared by 5 bases and J by 4 bases, with 11 bases between. Germline V gene lookup returns CDR1 SGHNT and CDR2 YENEEA. The CDR3 bases are TGTGCCAGCAGCCTGGAGGAACTCACCGGGGAGCTGTTTTTT. Protein product: CASSLEELTGELFF. The full variable domain, with the rest looked up from reference TRBV11-3 and TRBJ2-2, is EAGVVQSPRYKIIEKKQPVAFWCNPISGHNTLYWYLQNLGQGPELLIRYENEEAVDDSQLPKDRFSAERLKGVDSTLKIQPAELGDSAVYLCASSLEELTGELFFGEGSRLTVL.

The rearrangement uses TRBV30 and TRBJ2-6; D possibly corresponds to TRBD2 (5 bases). Per germline, CDR1 GTSNPN and CDR2 SVGIG (reference sequence). Trimming removed 1 base at V and 0 bases at J, with 16 bases between. The CDR3 contains 18 residues. In DNA form, the CDR3 reads TGTGCCTGGAGTGCCACAGTGGTGGGGAGCTCTGGGGCCAACGTCCTGACTTTC. Translation: CAWSATVVGSSGANVLTF.

About this clone itself: At one end, the junction sequence differs from germline, possibly due to a read error. The chain recombines TRBV29-1 with TRBJ1-5; possible D gene TRBD1, 6 bases. The germline V gene encodes CDR1 SQVTM and CDR2 ANQGSEA. The length of the CDR3 is 12 residues. The CDR3 nucleotides are TGCGGCGTTGGGGACAAGAATCAGCCCCAGCATTTT. It is translated as CGVGDKNQPQHF.

The count of this clone is one. J is TRBJ2-7 and V is TRBV5-5; 8 nucleotides agree with TRBD2. J was trimmed by 0 bases and V by 3 bases; bases with no gene match: 8. CDR3 length equals 16 residues. Germline V gives CDR1 SGHKS, CDR2 YYEKEE (reference sequence). Here the CDR3 DNA reads TGTGCCAGCAGCTGGAAACTAGCGGAAATCTCCTACGAGCAGTACTTC. Translation gives CASSWKLAEISYEQYF.

The V and J genes are TRBV4-1 and TRBJ2-4; D is possibly TRBD1 (5 bases). V was trimmed by 5 bases and J by 0 bases, leaving 20 bases between them. Germline CDR1 reads MGHRA; CDR2 reads YSYEKL. This CDR3 spans 18 amino acids. The CDR3 spells CASSNPGALPLAKNIQYF. Written as DNA, the CDR3 is TGCGCCAGCAGCAACCCTGGGGCCCTCCCCTTAGCCAAAAACATTCAGTACTTC.